The entry below gives a single T cell receptor (beta chain) sequence along with its context. The antigen is undetermined. The sample is drawn from a study of shared clonotypes between healthy human individuals. On the study more broadly: Every donor yielded three CD4 naive, three CD4 memory, two CD8 naive and one CD8 memory plate. Points from the study as a whole: Larger estimated richness was generally seen in naive subsets than in memory subsets.

CD45RO-negative cells were positively selected for CCR7, leaving out terminally differentiated effector memory CD45RA+ cells. The CDR3 runs 13 residues. V lost 0 bases to trimming and J lost 6 bases, with 5 bases between them. Germline V gives CDR1 LNHNV, CDR2 YYDKDF (reference sequence). Generated by immunoSEQ multiplex PCR, the TCRdb table keeps only in-frame clones and is missing some. This table holds about 590,000 clones, over 95% found once. The TCR comes from a woman younger than 45 in good health. The genes are TRBV15 and TRBJ2-2, with D unresolved. Sequenced material: naive CD8+ T cells sorted from blood. CDR3 in DNA: TGTGCCACCAGCAGAGAGTTAGCCGGGGAGCTGTTTTTT. It is translated as CATSRELAGELFF.